This T cell receptor beta chain derives from a study of brain metastases from non-small cell lung cancer. Study-level points and caveats: Metastases had sparse T cells but largely shared repertoires with primaries. Fewer infiltrating T cells were found in brain metastases than primaries.

A word on this clone: As yet, its antigen is unknown.

Using immunoSEQ multiplex PCR, the repertoire was profiled, and TCRdb retains in-frame clones only, with some absent. This sample has some 720 clones, with about 92% found just once. The sample consisted of tissue from a brain metastasis. The sequence derives from a donor at least 40 years old with non-small cell lung cancer.

In DNA form, the CDR3 reads TGTGCCAGCAGAGGACAGGGTCCAGATACGCAGTATTTT. This translates into CASRGQGPDTQYF. This chain uses TRBV7-9 with TRBJ2-3; 8 nucleotides line up with TRBD1. V trimming: 6 bases; J trimming: 4 bases; junction bases outside the gene matches: 3. The germline V gene has CDR1 SEHNR and CDR2 FQNEAQ (reference sequence). The CDR3 covers 13 residues.